This T cell receptor (beta chain) is from a study of shared clonotypes between healthy human individuals. Regarding the study as a whole: Against clonotypes common to all four donors, non-shared ones had lower generation probabilities. The researchers took only blood, and tissue repertoires probably look different.

A remark on this clone: The target antigen is unknown.

The CDR3 contains 15 residues. Trimming at V came to 1 base and at J to 6 bases, leaving 2 bases not matched to a gene. Profiling relied on immunoSEQ multiplex PCR, and the TCRdb table lists in-frame clones only, not all of them. Counted here are over a million clones, approximately 78% occurring once; the ten biggest clones make up 0.6% to 0.7%. The rearrangement joins TRBV23-1 to TRBJ2-2; 10 positions match TRBD2. TRBV23-1 qualifies as an ORF whose function is uncertain. The sequence derives from a man aged 18-30 years in good health. Some clones in this sample may be carry-over from other donors' samples. The sequenced material came from memory CD4+ T cells from PBMCs. Stated subset: CD45RA-negative fraction. CDR3 region: CASSQFLAGAGELFF. In DNA form, the CDR3 reads TGCGCCAGCAGTCAATTCCTAGCGGGAGCCGGGGAGCTGTTTTTT.